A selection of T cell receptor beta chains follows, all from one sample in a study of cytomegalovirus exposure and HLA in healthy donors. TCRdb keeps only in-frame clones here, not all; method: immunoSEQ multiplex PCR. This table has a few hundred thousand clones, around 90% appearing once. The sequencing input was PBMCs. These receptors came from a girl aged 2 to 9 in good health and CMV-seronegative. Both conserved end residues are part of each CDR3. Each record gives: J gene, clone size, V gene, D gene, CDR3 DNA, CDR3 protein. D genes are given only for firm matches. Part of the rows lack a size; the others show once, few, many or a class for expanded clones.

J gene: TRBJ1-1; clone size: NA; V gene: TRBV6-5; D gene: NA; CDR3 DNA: TGTGCCAGCAGCCCGCCTGGGAGTGGGACTGAAGCTTTCTTT; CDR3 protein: CASSPPGSGTEAFF
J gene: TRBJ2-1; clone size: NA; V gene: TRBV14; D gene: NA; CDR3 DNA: TGTGCCAGCAGCCAAGTGGTAGCGAGTGAGCAGTTCTTC; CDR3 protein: CASSQVVASEQFF
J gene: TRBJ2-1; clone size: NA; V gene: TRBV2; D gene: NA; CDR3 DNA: TGTGCCAGCAGTGAATGGGCGGCTAGCGTCCACAATGAGCAGTTCTTC; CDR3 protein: CASSEWAASVHNEQFF
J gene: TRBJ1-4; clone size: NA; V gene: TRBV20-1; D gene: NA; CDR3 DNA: TGCAGTGCTCTTAATGAAAAACTGTTTTTT; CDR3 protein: CSALNEKLFF
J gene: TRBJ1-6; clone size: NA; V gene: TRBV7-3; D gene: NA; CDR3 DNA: TGTGCCAGCATCCCCCACCGGGTCTATAATTCACCCCTCCACTTT; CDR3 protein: CASIPHRVYNSPLHF
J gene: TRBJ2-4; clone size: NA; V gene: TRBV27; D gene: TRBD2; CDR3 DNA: TGTGCCAGCACCACTTCCGGGACTAGCGGGAGAGTTCTCACCAAAAACATTCAGTACTTC; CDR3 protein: CASTTSGTSGRVLTKNIQYF
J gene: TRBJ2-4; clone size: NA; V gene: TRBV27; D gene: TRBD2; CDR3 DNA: TGTGCCAGCAGCCGAGCGGGGAGGGAAAACATTCAGTACTTC; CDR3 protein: CASSRAGRENIQYF
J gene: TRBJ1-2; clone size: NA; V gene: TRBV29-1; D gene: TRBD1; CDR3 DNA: TGCAGCGTTGACGGACAGGGGTATGGCTACACCTTC; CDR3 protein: CSVDGQGYGYTF
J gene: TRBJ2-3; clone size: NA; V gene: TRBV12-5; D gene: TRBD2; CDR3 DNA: TGTGCTAGTGGCCCTCAAGGACTAGAAGCAGATACGCAGTATTTT; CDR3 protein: CASGPQGLEADTQYF
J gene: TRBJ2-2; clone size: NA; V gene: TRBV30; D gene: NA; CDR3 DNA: TGTGCCTGGAGTCTAGAGAGGGGGATCGGGGAGCTGTTTTTT; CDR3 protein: CAWSLERGIGELFF
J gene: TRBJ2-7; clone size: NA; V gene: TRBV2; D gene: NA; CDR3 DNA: TGTGCCAGCGGCTCGGACACCTCCTACGAGCAGTACTTC; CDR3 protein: CASGSDTSYEQYF
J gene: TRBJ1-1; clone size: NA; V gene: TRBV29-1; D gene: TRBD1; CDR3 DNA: TGCAGCGTTAAGATGACAGGGGAGGGCACTGAAGCTTTCTTT; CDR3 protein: CSVKMTGEGTEAFF
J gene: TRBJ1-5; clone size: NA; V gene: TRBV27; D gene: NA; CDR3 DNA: TGTGCCAGCAGTTTACGGAGGGCGGACCCGAATGACCAGCCCCAGCATTTT; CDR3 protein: CASSLRRADPNDQPQHF
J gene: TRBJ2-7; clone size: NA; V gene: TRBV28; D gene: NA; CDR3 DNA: TGTGCCAGCAGTTTTCGGTACGAGCAGTACTTC; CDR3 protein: CASSFRYEQYF
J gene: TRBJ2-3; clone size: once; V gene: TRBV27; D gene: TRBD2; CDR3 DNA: TGTGCCAGCAGACTGACTAGCGAGGTAGATACGCAGTATTTT; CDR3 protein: CASRLTSEVDTQYF
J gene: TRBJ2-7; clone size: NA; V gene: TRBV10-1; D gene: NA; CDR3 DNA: TGCGCCAGCTCGGCGGGAATGTCCTACGAGCAGTACTTC; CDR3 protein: CASSAGMSYEQYF
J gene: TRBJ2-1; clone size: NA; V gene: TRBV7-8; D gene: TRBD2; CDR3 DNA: TGTGCCAGCAGCTCTCTGCTGGGACTAGCGCCGCCTGAGCAGTTCTTC; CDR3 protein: CASSSLLGLAPPEQFF
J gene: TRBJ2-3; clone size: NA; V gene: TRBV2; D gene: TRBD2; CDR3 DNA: TGTGCCGGATTAAGCGGGGGGTACACAGATACGCAGTATTTT; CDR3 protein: CAGLSGGYTDTQYF
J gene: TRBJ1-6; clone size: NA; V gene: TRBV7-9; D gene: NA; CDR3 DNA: TGTGCCAGCAGCTTAGTAACCGGAGTCTCTAATTCACCCCTCCACTTT; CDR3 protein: CASSLVTGVSNSPLHF
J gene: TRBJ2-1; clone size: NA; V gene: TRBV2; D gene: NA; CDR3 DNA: TGTGCCACTAAAAACAGCATAAACTCCTACAATGAGCAGTTCTTC; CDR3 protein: CATKNSINSYNEQFF
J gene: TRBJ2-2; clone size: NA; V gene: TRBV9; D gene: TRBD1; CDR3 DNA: TGTGCCAGCAGCACCCCCGGGACAGGGGACACCGGGGAGCTGTTTTTT; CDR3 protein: CASSTPGTGDTGELFF
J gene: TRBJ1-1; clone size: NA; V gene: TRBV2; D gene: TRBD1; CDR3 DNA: TGTGCCAGCAGGGGGGACAGGGGAACTGAAGCTTTCTTT; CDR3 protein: CASRGDRGTEAFF
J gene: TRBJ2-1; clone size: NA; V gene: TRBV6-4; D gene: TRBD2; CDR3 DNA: TGTGCCAGCAGTCCTAGACTAGCGGGGATTAATGAGCAGTTCTTC; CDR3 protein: CASSPRLAGINEQFF
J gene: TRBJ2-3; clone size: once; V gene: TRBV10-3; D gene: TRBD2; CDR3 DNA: TGTGCCATCGCTTTTGCGGGAGCGCAGGATACGCAGTATTTT; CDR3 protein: CAIAFAGAQDTQYF